The entry below gives a single TCR beta chain sequence along with its context. TCRdb keeps only in-frame clones here, not all; method: immunoSEQ multiplex PCR. The data show roughly 100,000 clones, around 86% seen once. The data were obtained in a study of T cell responses to AZD1222 COVID-19 vaccine. The receptor was isolated from an adult in good health. The sample consisted of peripheral blood, taken on day 0 of AZD1222 vaccination.

The CDR3 nucleotides read TGTGCCAGCAGCTCAGGGCGGGGGATCGGGGAGCCCCAGCATTTT. This sequence encodes CASSSGRGIGEPQHF. V usage is TRBV7-2 and J usage is TRBJ1-5; possible D gene TRBD1, 5 bases. This CDR3 comprises 15 residues. CDR1 is SGHTA and CDR2 is FQGNSA in the germline V gene. V lost 4 bases and J lost 8, with 18 bases in between.